The rows below give T cell receptor beta chains drawn from one sample of a study of blood T cell repertoires in COVID-19. TCRdb's table, derived via immunoSEQ multiplex PCR, lists solely in-frame clones and lacks some. The table lists around 84,000 clones, around three quarters of them singletons. The sample comprised peripheral blood. These receptors came from a man aged 45-65 years with active or convalescent COVID-19. CDR3s leave out the opening cysteine and the closing phenylalanine or tryptophan. Size tells how often a clone was seen (once, few, many) or the class of an expanded clone, and some rows leave it out.

cdr3_aa: AWDNMGPEKLF; j_call: TRBJ1-4; clone_size: .; v_call: TRBV30
cdr3_aa: ASSEAPGSPLH; j_call: TRBJ1-6; clone_size: few; v_call: TRBV6-4
cdr3_aa: ASSRGTSGGLSTDTQY; j_call: TRBJ2-3; clone_size: .; v_call: TRBV5-8
cdr3_aa: SASLGLTGAEAF; j_call: TRBJ1-1; clone_size: .; v_call: TRBV20-1
cdr3_aa: ASSSTSGASAQY; j_call: TRBJ2-5; clone_size: .; v_call: TRBV7-6
cdr3_aa: ATSRPDLLKSRAEAF; j_call: TRBJ1-1; clone_size: .; v_call: TRBV15
cdr3_aa: ASSGRADSSYNEQF; j_call: TRBJ2-1; clone_size: .; v_call: TRBV5-1
cdr3_aa: ASSGPQGRETQY; j_call: TRBJ2-5; clone_size: .; v_call: TRBV6-8
cdr3_aa: ATSSGQLIETQY; j_call: TRBJ2-5; clone_size: .; v_call: TRBV18
cdr3_aa: SAGTGTGGEQY; j_call: TRBJ2-7; clone_size: .; v_call: TRBV29-1
cdr3_aa: SAQANQNTEAF; j_call: TRBJ1-1; clone_size: .; v_call: TRBV29-1
cdr3_aa: ASSISYRMGQPQH; j_call: TRBJ1-5; clone_size: .; v_call: TRBV5-6
cdr3_aa: ASSGKGRNTGELF; j_call: TRBJ2-2; clone_size: .; v_call: TRBV2
cdr3_aa: ATQQGLDEKLF; j_call: TRBJ1-4; clone_size: .; v_call: TRBV10-3
cdr3_aa: ASSLPRARGEKLF; j_call: TRBJ1-4; clone_size: few; v_call: TRBV28
cdr3_aa: ASSQSEGEKLF; j_call: TRBJ1-4; clone_size: few; v_call: TRBV4-3
cdr3_aa: ASSIVGTGAAGPLSYGYT; j_call: TRBJ1-2; clone_size: .; v_call: TRBV19
cdr3_aa: ASSPGQNYNEQF; j_call: TRBJ2-1; clone_size: .; v_call: TRBV18
cdr3_aa: AIMSSGKGGGYT; j_call: TRBJ1-2; clone_size: .; v_call: TRBV10-3
cdr3_aa: ASSPGVGPQETQY; j_call: TRBJ2-5; clone_size: .; v_call: TRBV18
cdr3_aa: AWRGGSVSYEQY; j_call: TRBJ2-7; clone_size: .; v_call: TRBV30
cdr3_aa: ASRMTGTEKLF; j_call: TRBJ1-4; clone_size: .; v_call: TRBV6-5
cdr3_aa: ASSSPPVREKLF; j_call: TRBJ1-4; clone_size: few; v_call: TRBV13
cdr3_aa: ASSQELTGGYSPLH; j_call: TRBJ1-6; clone_size: .; v_call: TRBV4-3
cdr3_aa: ATSDAVLNTGELF; j_call: TRBJ2-2; clone_size: .; v_call: TRBV24-1
cdr3_aa: SVATRNTEAF; j_call: TRBJ1-1; clone_size: .; v_call: TRBV29-1
cdr3_aa: ASSETSGTDTQY; j_call: TRBJ2-3; clone_size: .; v_call: TRBV6-5
cdr3_aa: ASSEGYRGLEQY; j_call: TRBJ2-7; clone_size: .; v_call: TRBV2
cdr3_aa: ASSPGGGSDAF; j_call: TRBJ1-1; clone_size: .; v_call: TRBV7-8
cdr3_aa: ASSQGTSYEQY; j_call: TRBJ2-7; clone_size: .; v_call: TRBV4-3
cdr3_aa: ASSYSTGNYGYT; j_call: TRBJ1-2; clone_size: .; v_call: TRBV6-5
cdr3_aa: ASSYFVGQDDQPQH; j_call: TRBJ1-5; clone_size: .; v_call: TRBV6-2/TRBV6-3
cdr3_aa: ASRAGGNTEAF; j_call: TRBJ1-1; clone_size: .; v_call: TRBV6-5
cdr3_aa: ASSPRSGDKNTEAF; j_call: TRBJ1-1; clone_size: .; v_call: TRBV18
cdr3_aa: AWSGGRESSPLH; j_call: TRBJ1-6; clone_size: .; v_call: TRBV30
cdr3_aa: ASSYDRESPQH; j_call: TRBJ1-5; clone_size: few; v_call: TRBV6-5
cdr3_aa: ASSSLTSGDEQF; j_call: TRBJ2-1; clone_size: .; v_call: TRBV5-1
cdr3_aa: AWSEDIRGGYT; j_call: TRBJ1-2; clone_size: .; v_call: TRBV30
cdr3_aa: ASSPRLAGAGETQY; j_call: TRBJ2-5; clone_size: .; v_call: TRBV18
cdr3_aa: ASSFGGTRGNEQF; j_call: TRBJ2-1; clone_size: .; v_call: TRBV7-2
cdr3_aa: ASSSSRASGGLDEQF; j_call: TRBJ2-1; clone_size: once; v_call: TRBV7-2